Listed below are T cell receptor beta chains from one sample, sequenced in a study of T cell responses to AZD1222 COVID-19 vaccine. Clones were sequenced by immunoSEQ multiplex PCR, and TCRdb holds only the in-frame ones, with some missing. The repertoire includes tens of thousands of clones, 90% of them detected once, and 5.4% sits in the top ten. Sequencing was performed on peripheral blood, taken 28 days after the second AZD1222 dose. Every receptor here comes from an adult who received the AZD1222 COVID-19 vaccine. Both conserved end residues are part of each CDR3. A D gene is named only where the DNA matches it firmly. The size of a clone is reported for some rows only, either as once, few or many, or as a class for expanded clones.

j_gene | abundance | d_gene | v_gene | CDR3nt | CDR3aa
TRBJ1-4 | NA | NA | TRBV19 | TGTGCCAGTAGTCTTCCAACCCCCGGACAGTTCTCTGAAAAACTGTTTTTT | CASSLPTPGQFSEKLFF
TRBJ2-7 | NA | TRBD2 | TRBV6-7 | TGTGCCAGCAGTTACTCGGGCGGGAGGGCCCGGTACGAGCAGTACTTC | CASSYSGGRARYEQYF
TRBJ2-5 | NA | TRBD1 | TRBV11-2 | TGTGCCAGCAGCAAGACAGGGGGGAAGGCAGAGACCCAGTACTTC | CASSKTGGKAETQYF
TRBJ1-5 | few | NA | TRBV19 | TGTGCCAGTAGTTATGCTAGTCGGGGTCAGCCCCAGCATTTT | CASSYASRGQPQHF
TRBJ1-1 | NA | NA | TRBV5-1 | TGCGCCAGCAGCTTGGATTACACTGAAGCTTTCTTT | CASSLDYTEAFF
TRBJ2-7 | NA | NA | TRBV6-6 | TGTGCCAGCAGTTACGCTGACTCCTACGAGCAGTACTTC | CASSYADSYEQYF
TRBJ1-1 | once | TRBD1 | TRBV6-5 | TGTGCCAGCATTCGACAGGGGTGGTTAAACACTGAAGCTTTCTTT | CASIRQGWLNTEAFF
TRBJ1-6 | NA | NA | TRBV10-3 | TGTGCCATCAGTCTCGCGGGGATAATTAAAGAGAATTCACCCCTCCACTTT | CAISLAGIIKENSPLHF
TRBJ2-3 | once | TRBD2 | TRBV7-6 | TGTGCCAGCAGCGGAGCGGGGGCCAGCACAGATACGCAGTATTTT | CASSGAGASTDTQYF
TRBJ1-2 | few | NA | TRBV9 | TGTGCCAGCAGCGTAGATCGGAACGGAGCTCGCACCTTC | CASSVDRNGARTF
TRBJ1-2 | NA | TRBD1 | TRBV4-1 | TGCGCCAGCAGCCCAGGGCGGACAGGTTTATTCTATGGCTACACCTTC | CASSPGRTGLFYGYTF
TRBJ1-4 | NA | NA | TRBV7-2 | TGTGCCAATGTACGAGGGGGGCGGAAACTGTTTTTT | CANVRGGRKLFF
TRBJ1-5 | once | NA | TRBV2 | TGTGCCAGCAGTGGACAACAGAATAGCAATCAGCCCCAGCATTTT | CASSGQQNSNQPQHF
TRBJ1-2 | once | NA | TRBV6-5 | TGTGCCAGCAGTTACACGACAGAACCTGGCTATGGCTACACCTTC | CASSYTTEPGYGYTF
TRBJ2-2 | NA | NA | TRBV27 | TGTGCCAGCAGTTTGGGGTACATCGGGCGAGGGGTCGGGGAGCTGTTTTTT | CASSLGYIGRGVGELFF
TRBJ1-5 | NA | NA | TRBV19 | TGTGCCAGTAGTATAGGAACAGGGTATAGCAATCAGCCCCAGCATTTT | CASSIGTGYSNQPQHF
TRBJ1-1 | NA | NA | TRBV27 | TGTGCCAGCAGTTTTAGGGGGTACGGTGAAGCTTTCTTT | CASSFRGYGEAFF
TRBJ1-3 | NA | NA | TRBV10-3 | TGTGCCATCAGTGAGTCAGGGAACACCATATATTTT | CAISESGNTIYF
TRBJ1-2 | NA | NA | TRBV7-2 | TGTGCCAGCAGCTTAGGTCCTGAAAACTATGGCTACACCTTC | CASSLGPENYGYTF
TRBJ1-2 | once | NA | TRBV10-2 | TGCGCCAGCAGTCCCGACCAGCACTATGGCTACACCTTC | CASSPDQHYGYTF
TRBJ2-3 | NA | NA | TRBV24-1 | TGTGCCACCAGTGATACTCGGACGGGCAGCACAGATACGCAGTATTTT | CATSDTRTGSTDTQYF
TRBJ2-7 | NA | TRBD1 | TRBV7-2 | TGTGCCAGCAGCAGGGACAGGGGAACCTACGAGCAGTACTTC | CASSRDRGTYEQYF
TRBJ2-1 | NA | NA | TRBV4-1 | TGCGCCAGCAGCCAAGACATGTCGGCTTCTTCCTACAATGAGCAGTTCTTC | CASSQDMSASSYNEQFF